The 18 T cell receptor beta chains below come from one sample, sequenced in a study of cytomegalovirus exposure and HLA in healthy donors. Vbeta (60) and Jbeta (13) primers were used in the PCR. Method: immunoSEQ multiplex PCR; TCRdb's copy keeps in-frame clones and lacks some. This listing includes more than 90,000 clones. Material for sequencing was PBMCs. These receptors originate from a man aged 35 to 55 in good health and CMV-seropositive.

The V call is TRBV19, the J call TRBJ2-1; 13 bases align to TRBD2. The CDR3 length is 16 residues. V lost 4 bases, J lost 8 bases, and 8 bases stayed unmatched. Germline CDR1 LNHDA, CDR2 SQIVND (reference sequence). CDR3 protein: CASSTDGLAGVYEQFF. The CDR3 coding sequence is TGTGCCAGTAGTACCGACGGACTAGCGGGAGTATATGAGCAGTTCTTC. The whole variable domain, filled in from reference TRBV19 and TRBJ2-1, reads DGGITQSPKYLFRKEGQNVTLSCEQNLNHDAMYWYRQDPGQGLRLIYYSQIVNDFQKGDIAEGYSVSREKKESFPLTVTSAQKNPTAFYLCASSTDGLAGVYEQFFGPGTRLTVL.

This chain uses TRBV28 with TRBJ2-1, with TRBD2 as a possible D gene (7 bases). Per germline, CDR1 MDHEN and CDR2 SYDVKM. V was shortened by 1 base and J by 7 bases, with 17 bases between the two germline ends. This CDR3 comprises 16 residues. DNA for the CDR3: TGTGCCAGCAGTTTATTGGGGGGGCGCAGGAGGAATGAGCAGTTCTTC. Encoded protein: CASSLLGGRRRNEQFF.

V usage is TRBV11-2 and J usage is TRBJ2-5; 7 positions match TRBD2. With 5 bases clipped from V and 5 bases from J, the junction kept 11 bases outside the gene matches. Per the germline V gene, CDR1 is SGHAT and CDR2 is FQNNGV. The CDR3 loop spans 15 amino acids. In DNA form, the CDR3 reads TGTGCCAGCAGCGAGAGCGCTGGGGGGGTGGAGACCCAGTACTTC. Residues: CASSESAGGVETQYF.

The V call is TRBV19, the J call TRBJ1-5; D is unresolved. Germline V lookup: CDR1 LNHDA, CDR2 SQIVND (reference sequence). The V end lost 5 bases, the J end lost 4 bases, and 6 bases lay between the germline ends. The CDR3 consists of 12 residues. CDR3 residues: CASSVHNQPQHF. The DNA for the CDR3 is TGTGCCAGTAGTGTACATAATCAGCCCCAGCATTTT.

The chain recombines TRBV5-1 with TRBJ2-4, with 9 positions matching TRBD1. Germline V lookup: CDR1 SGHRS, CDR2 YFSETQ. V shed 0 bases and J 8 bases; nucleotides not matched to a gene: 12. The CDR3 has 17 amino acids. CDR3 sequence reads: CASSLVGTGTGLYIQYF. The CDR3 bases are TGCGCCAGCAGCTTGGTGGGGACCGGGACAGGGTTATACATTCAGTACTTC.

The V gene is TRBV7-9, the J gene TRBJ2-2; 8 bases align to TRBD1. V dropped 5 bases and J dropped 4; count of bases not matched to a gene: 3. CDR1 is SEHNR, CDR2 FQNEAQ, per germline (reference sequence). The length of the CDR3 is 14 residues. CDR3 nucleotide sequence: TGTGCCAGCAGCGGACAGGGTGGCACCGGGGAGCTGTTTTTT. Encoded protein: CASSGQGGTGELFF.

For this clone: A read error may produce the germline difference seen at one junction end. V gene TRBV7-7 combines with J gene TRBJ1-1; D not resolved. Looked up from germline, CDR1 is SSHAT and CDR2 is FNYEAQ (reference sequence). The CDR3 length is 13 residues. CDR3 sequence reads: CASSLAVGTEAFF. The CDR3 DNA is TGTGCTAGCAGCTTAGCGGTCGGGACTGAAGCTTTCTTT.

The rearrangement links TRBV4-3 to TRBJ2-7; the match to TRBD2 covers 10 bases. The CDR3 loop spans 16 amino acids. The V gene end was trimmed by 0 bases and the J gene end by 0 bases; junction bases not matched to a gene: 2. CDR1 and CDR2 (germline): LGHNA, YSLEER. The CDR3: CASSQDASGSSYEQYF. CDR3 bases: TGCGCCAGCAGCCAAGACGCTAGCGGGAGCTCCTACGAGCAGTACTTC.

The rearrangement links TRBV5-5 to TRBJ2-3; D is perhaps TRBD2 (6 bases). Per germline, CDR1 SGHKS and CDR2 YYEKEE (reference sequence). The V and J ends lost 4 bases and 0 bases respectively, with 18 bases between them. This CDR3 contains 17 residues. The CDR3 is CASSPFGTSRSTDTQYF. CDR3 DNA: TGTGCCAGCAGCCCCTTTGGAACTAGCAGAAGCACAGATACGCAGTATTTT.

V and J are TRBV4-3 and TRBJ1-1; D unresolved. From germline, CDR1 is LGHNA and CDR2 YSLEER. V was shortened by 0 bases and J by 4 bases, with 9 bases between the two germline ends. There are 14 residues in the CDR3. CDR3 in amino acids: CASSQDRLSTEAFF. CDR3 in DNA: TGCGCCAGCAGCCAAGATCGTCTTTCCACTGAAGCTTTCTTT.

V usage is TRBV6-6 and J usage is TRBJ2-6, with D unresolved. This CDR3 comprises 15 residues. Per germline, CDR1 MNHNY and CDR2 SVGAGI (reference sequence). Trimming shortened V by 6 bases and J by 0 bases, and 9 bases separated the two germline ends. CDR3 in amino acids: CASSEAGSGANVLTF. The CDR3 DNA reads as TGTGCCAGCAGCGAGGCCGGCTCTGGGGCCAACGTCCTGACTTTC.

The chain combines TRBV28 with TRBJ2-2; perhaps TRBD2 as D (6 bases). The germline V gene encodes CDR1 MDHEN and CDR2 SYDVKM. Trimming cost V 6 bases and J 7 bases, with 15 bases left between them. The CDR3 sequence is 14 residues long. This CDR3 is CASSHLAYGGELFF. CDR3 DNA: TGTGCCAGCAGCCACCTAGCGTACGGCGGGGAGCTGTTTTTT.

V is TRBV11-1 and J is TRBJ2-2, with 8 nucleotides matching TRBD2. Germline CDR1 reads SGHAT; CDR2 reads FQDESV (reference sequence). The V segment lost 5 bases and the J segment 3 bases; nucleotides outside the gene matches: 5. The CDR3 runs 15 residues. This CDR3 reads CASSQGLDYTGELFF. The CDR3 DNA sequence: TGTGCCAGCAGCCAGGGACTAGACTACACCGGGGAGCTGTTTTTT.

CDR3 residues: CASSRTSGSVPGELFF. DNA for the CDR3: TGTGCCAGCAGCCGGACTAGCGGGAGTGTACCGGGGGAGCTGTTTTTT. V is TRBV7-3 and J is TRBJ2-2; TRBD2 matches 13 bases. The CDR3 has 16 amino acids. Unmatched junction bases numbered 8, after V lost 5 bases and J lost 8 bases. The germline V gene encodes CDR1 SGHTA and CDR2 FQGTGA.

V is TRBV7-2 and J is TRBJ2-2, with D unresolved. In germline, CDR1 is SGHTA, CDR2 FQGNSA. This CDR3 is 15 amino acids long. The germline V and J ends were trimmed by 6 bases and 1 base, with 12 bases remaining between them. The CDR3 sequence is CASRRGGQNTGELFF. CDR3 nucleotide sequence: TGTGCCAGCAGGCGAGGCGGTCAGAACACCGGGGAGCTGTTTTTT. Full variable domain (outside the CDR3, taken from reference TRBV7-2 and TRBJ2-2): GAGVSQSPSNKVTEKGKDVELRCDPISGHTALYWYRQSLGQGLEFLIYFQGNSAPDKSGLPSDRFSAERTGGSVSTLTIQRTQQEDSAVYLCASRRGGQNTGELFFGEGSRLTVL.

The chain recombines TRBV4-1 with TRBJ1-2; 10 positions match TRBD1. The CDR3 length is 17 residues. CDR1 is MGHRA and CDR2 is YSYEKL in the germline V gene. V lost 5 bases and J lost 3; bases outside the gene matches: 12. CDR3 nucleotide sequence: TGCGCCAGCAGCATCTTTGGGCCCGGGACAGGGGACTATGGCTACACCTTC. Encoded protein: CASSIFGPGTGDYGYTF.

J is TRBJ2-5 and V is TRBV11-3; 9 bases are a match to TRBD2. The CDR3 is made up of 15 amino acids. Per germline, CDR1 SGHNT and CDR2 YENEEA. The V and J ends lost 1 base and 5 bases, in that order; junction bases with no gene match: 5. The CDR3 DNA reads as TGTGCCAGCAGCTTAGGGGCTAGCGGGATTGAGACCCAGTACTTC. Protein sequence: CASSLGASGIETQYF. Full variable domain (rest looked up from reference TRBV11-3 and TRBJ2-5): EAGVVQSPRYKIIEKKQPVAFWCNPISGHNTLYWYLQNLGQGPELLIRYENEEAVDDSQLPKDRFSAERLKGVDSTLKIQPAELGDSAVYLCASSLGASGIETQYFGPGTRLLVL.

The genes are TRBV19 and TRBJ2-2, with TRBD2 matching 8 bases. The ends lost 2 bases at V and 5 bases at J; junction bases unmatched: 10. Germline V gives CDR1 LNHDA, CDR2 SQIVND (reference sequence). The CDR3 totals 17 residues. The CDR3 coding sequence is TGTGCCAGTAGTATACTAGGACTAGCTTTGGGGACCGGGGAGCTGTTTTTT. Its translation is CASSILGLALGTGELFF.